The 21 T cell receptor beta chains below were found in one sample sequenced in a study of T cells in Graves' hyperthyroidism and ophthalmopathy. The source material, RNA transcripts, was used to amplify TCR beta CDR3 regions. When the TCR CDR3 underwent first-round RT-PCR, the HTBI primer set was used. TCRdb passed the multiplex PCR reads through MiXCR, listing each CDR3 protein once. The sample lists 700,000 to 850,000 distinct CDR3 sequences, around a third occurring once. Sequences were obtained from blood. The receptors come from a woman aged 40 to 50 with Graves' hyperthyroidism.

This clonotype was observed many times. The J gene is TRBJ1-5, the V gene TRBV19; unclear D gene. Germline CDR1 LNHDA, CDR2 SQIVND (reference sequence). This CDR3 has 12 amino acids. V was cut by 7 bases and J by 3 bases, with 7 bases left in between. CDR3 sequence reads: CASTTSNQPQHF. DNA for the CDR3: TGTGCCAGTACTACCTCCAATCAGCCCCAGCATTTT.

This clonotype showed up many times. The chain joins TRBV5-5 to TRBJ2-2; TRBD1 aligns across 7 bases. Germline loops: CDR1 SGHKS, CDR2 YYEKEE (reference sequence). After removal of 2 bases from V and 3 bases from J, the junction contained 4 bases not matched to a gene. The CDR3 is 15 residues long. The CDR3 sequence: CASSFRQGDTGELFF. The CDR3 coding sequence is TGTGCCAGCAGCTTCCGTCAGGGGGACACCGGGGAGCTGTTTTTT.

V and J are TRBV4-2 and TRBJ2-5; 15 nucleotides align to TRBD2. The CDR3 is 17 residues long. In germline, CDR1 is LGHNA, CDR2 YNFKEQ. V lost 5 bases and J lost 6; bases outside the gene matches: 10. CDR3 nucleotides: TGTGCCAGCAGCTACCCACGGACTAGCGGGGGGGCACAGACCCAGTACTTC. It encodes CASSYPRTSGGAQTQYF.

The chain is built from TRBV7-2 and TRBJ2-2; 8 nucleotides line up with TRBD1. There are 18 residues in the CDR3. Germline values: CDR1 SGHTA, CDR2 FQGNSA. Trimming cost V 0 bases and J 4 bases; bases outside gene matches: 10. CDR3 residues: CASSLADLRGPSTGELFF. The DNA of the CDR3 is TGTGCCAGCAGCTTAGCAGACCTCAGGGGGCCGAGCACCGGGGAGCTGTTTTTT.

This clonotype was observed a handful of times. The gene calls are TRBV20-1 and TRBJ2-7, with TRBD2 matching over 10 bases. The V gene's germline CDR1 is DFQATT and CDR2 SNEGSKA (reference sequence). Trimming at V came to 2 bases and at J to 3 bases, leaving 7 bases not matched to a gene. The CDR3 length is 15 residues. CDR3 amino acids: CSARPSGLAFYEQYF. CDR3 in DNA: TGCAGTGCTAGACCGTCGGGACTAGCGTTCTACGAGCAGTACTTC.

The CDR3 region is CASSPDRGGRTEAFF. Written as DNA, the CDR3 is TGTGCCAGCAGTCCCGACAGGGGAGGGAGAACTGAAGCTTTCTTT. The genes are TRBV6-5 and TRBJ1-1; 8 positions match TRBD1. CDR1 and CDR2 from the germline V gene are MNHEY and SVGAGI. The CDR3 has 15 amino acids. J was trimmed by 5 bases and V by 5 bases; bases with no gene match: 10.

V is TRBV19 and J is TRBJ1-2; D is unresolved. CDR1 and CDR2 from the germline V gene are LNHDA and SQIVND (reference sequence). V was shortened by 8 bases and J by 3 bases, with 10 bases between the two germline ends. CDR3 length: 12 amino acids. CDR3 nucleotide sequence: TGTGCCAGTGAGAAGGCGGACTATGGCTACACCTTC. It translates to CASEKADYGYTF.

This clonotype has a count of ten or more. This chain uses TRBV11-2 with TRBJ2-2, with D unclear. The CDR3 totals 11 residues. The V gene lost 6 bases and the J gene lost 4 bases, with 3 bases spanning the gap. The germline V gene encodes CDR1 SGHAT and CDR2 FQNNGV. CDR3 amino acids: CASRFTGELFF. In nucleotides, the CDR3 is TGTGCCAGCAGGTTCACCGGGGAGCTGTTTTTT.

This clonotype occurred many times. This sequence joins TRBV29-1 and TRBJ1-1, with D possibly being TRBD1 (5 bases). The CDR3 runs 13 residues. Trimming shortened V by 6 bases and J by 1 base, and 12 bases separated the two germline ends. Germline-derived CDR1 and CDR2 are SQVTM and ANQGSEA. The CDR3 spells CSVEGTANTEAFF. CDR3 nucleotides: TGCAGCGTGGAGGGGACGGCGAACACTGAAGCTTTCTTT. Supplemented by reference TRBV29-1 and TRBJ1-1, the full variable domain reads SAVISQKPSRDICQRGTSLTIQCQVDSQVTMMFWYRQQPGQSLTLIATANQGSEATYESGFVIDKFPISRPNLTFSTLTVSNMSPEDSSIYLCSVEGTANTEAFFGQGTRLTVV.

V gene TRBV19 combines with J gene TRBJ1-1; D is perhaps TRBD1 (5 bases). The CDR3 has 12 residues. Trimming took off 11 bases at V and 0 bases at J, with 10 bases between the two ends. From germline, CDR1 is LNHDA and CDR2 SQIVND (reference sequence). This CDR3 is CAWGPMNTEAFF. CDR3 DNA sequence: TGTGCCTGGGGACCTATGAACACTGAAGCTTTCTTT.

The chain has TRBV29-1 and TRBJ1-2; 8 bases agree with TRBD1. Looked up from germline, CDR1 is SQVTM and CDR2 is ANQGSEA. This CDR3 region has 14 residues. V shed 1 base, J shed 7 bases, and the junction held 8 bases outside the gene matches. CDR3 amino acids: CSVEGTGNYGGYTF. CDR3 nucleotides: TGCAGCGTTGAAGGGACAGGGAACTACGGTGGCTACACCTTC.

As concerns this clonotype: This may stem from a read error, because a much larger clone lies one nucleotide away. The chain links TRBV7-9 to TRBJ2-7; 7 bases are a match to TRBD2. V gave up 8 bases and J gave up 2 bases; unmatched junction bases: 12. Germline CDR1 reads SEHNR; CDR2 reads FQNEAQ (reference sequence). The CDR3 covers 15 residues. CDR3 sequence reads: CASGLTRGRAYEQYF. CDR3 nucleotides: TGTGCCAGCGGCCTTACCCGGGGGAGGGCCTACGAGCAGTACTTC.

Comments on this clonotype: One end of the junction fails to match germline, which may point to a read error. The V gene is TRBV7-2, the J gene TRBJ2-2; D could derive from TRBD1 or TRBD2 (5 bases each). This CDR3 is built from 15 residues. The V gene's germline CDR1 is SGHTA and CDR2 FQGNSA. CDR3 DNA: TGCGCCAGCAGCCCAGGACATATGAACACCGGGAAGCTGTTTTTT. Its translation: CASSPGHMNTGKLFF.

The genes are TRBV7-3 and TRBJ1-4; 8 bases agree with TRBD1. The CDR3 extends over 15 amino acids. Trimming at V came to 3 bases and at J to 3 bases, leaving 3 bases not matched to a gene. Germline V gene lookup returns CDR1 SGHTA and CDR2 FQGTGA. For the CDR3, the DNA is TGTGCCAGCAGCTTGACAGGGGCGGCTAATGAAAAACTGTTTTTT. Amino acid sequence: CASSLTGAANEKLFF.

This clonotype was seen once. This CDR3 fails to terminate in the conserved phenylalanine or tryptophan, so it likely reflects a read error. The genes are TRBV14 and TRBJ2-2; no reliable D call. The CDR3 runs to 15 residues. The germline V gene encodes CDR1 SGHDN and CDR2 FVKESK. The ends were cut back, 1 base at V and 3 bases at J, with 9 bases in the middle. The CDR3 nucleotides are TGTGCCAGCAGCCAAGTCCGGGTACACACCGGGGAGCTGTTTCTT. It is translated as CASSQVRVHTGELFL.

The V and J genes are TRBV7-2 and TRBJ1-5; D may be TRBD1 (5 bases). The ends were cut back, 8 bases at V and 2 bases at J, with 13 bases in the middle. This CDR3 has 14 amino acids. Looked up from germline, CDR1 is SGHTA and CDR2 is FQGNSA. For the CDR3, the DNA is TGTGCCAGCCGAGTCGGGGGGGGCAATCAGCCCCAGCATTTT. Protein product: CASRVGGGNQPQHF. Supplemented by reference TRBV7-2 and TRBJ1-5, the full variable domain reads GAGVSQSPSNKVTEKGKDVELRCDPISGHTALYWYRQSLGQGLEFLIYFQGNSAPDKSGLPSDRFSAERTGGSVSTLTIQRTQQEDSAVYLCASRVGGGNQPQHFGDGTRLSIL.

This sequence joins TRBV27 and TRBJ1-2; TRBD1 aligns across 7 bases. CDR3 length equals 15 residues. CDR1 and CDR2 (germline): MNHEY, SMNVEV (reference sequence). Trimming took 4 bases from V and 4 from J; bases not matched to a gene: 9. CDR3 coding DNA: TGTGCCAGCAGTTCTATTAGGGACAGACTCTATGGCTACACCTTC. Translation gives CASSSIRDRLYGYTF.

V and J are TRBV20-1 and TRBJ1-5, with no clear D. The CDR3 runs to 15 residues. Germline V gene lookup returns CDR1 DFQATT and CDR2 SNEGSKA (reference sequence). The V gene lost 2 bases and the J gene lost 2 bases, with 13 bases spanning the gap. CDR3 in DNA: TGCAGTGCTAGATCAACCGGGAACGGCAATCAGCCCCAGCATTTT. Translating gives CSARSTGNGNQPQHF.

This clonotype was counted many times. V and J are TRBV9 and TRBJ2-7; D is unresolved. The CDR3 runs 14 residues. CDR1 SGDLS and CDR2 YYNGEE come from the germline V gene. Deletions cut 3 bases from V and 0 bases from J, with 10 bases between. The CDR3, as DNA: TGTGCCAGCAGCGCAGCACCCCGCTCCTACGAGCAGTACTTC. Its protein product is CASSAAPRSYEQYF. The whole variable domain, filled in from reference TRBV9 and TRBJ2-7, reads DSGVTQTPKHLITATGQRVTLRCSPRSGDLSVYWYQQSLDQGLQFLIQYYNGEERAKGNILERFSAQQFPDLHSELNLSSLELGDSALYFCASSAAPRSYEQYFGPGTRLTVT.

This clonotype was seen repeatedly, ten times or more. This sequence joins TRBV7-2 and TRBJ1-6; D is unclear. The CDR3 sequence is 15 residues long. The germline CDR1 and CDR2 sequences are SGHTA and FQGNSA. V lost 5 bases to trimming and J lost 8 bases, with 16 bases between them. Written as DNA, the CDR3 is TGTGCCAGCAGCACATCCTGGGCTGCTGATTCACCCCTCCACTTT. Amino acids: CASSTSWAADSPLHF.

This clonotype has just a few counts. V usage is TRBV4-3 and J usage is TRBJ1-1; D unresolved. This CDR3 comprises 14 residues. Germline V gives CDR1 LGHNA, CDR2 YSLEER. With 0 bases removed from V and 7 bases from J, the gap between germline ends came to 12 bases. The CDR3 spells CASSQDWLSHEAFF. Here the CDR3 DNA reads TGCGCCAGCAGCCAAGATTGGCTCAGTCATGAAGCTTTCTTT.